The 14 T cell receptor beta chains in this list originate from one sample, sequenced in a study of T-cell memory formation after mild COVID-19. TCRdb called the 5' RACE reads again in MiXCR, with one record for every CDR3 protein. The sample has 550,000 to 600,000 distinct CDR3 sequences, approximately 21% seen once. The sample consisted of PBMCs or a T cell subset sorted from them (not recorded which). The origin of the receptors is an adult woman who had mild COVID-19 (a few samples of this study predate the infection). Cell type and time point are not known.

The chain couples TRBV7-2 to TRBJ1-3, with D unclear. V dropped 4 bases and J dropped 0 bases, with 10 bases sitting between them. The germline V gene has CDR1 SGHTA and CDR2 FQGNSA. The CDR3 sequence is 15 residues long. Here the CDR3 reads CASSSRASSGNTIYF. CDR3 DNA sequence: TGTGCCAGCAGCTCCCGGGCATCCTCTGGAAACACCATATATTTT.

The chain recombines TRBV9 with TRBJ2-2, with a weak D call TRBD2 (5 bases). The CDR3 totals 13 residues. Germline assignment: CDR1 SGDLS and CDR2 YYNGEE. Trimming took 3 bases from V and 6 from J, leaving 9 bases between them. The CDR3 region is CASSESSPGELFF. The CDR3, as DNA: TGTGCCAGCAGCGAATCTAGCCCCGGGGAGCTGTTTTTT. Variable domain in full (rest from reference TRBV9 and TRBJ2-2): DSGVTQTPKHLITATGQRVTLRCSPRSGDLSVYWYQQSLDQGLQFLIQYYNGEERAKGNILERFSAQQFPDLHSELNLSSLELGDSALYFCASSESSPGELFFGEGSRLTVL.

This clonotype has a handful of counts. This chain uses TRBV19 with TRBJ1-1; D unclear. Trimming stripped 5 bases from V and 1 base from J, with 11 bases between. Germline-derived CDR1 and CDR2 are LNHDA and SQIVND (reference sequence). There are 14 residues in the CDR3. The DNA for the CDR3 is TGTGCCAGTAGTCCCGGGCCAGCGAACACTGAAGCTTTCTTT. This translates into CASSPGPANTEAFF. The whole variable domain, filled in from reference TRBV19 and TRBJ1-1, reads DGGITQSPKYLFRKEGQNVTLSCEQNLNHDAMYWYRQDPGQGLRLIYYSQIVNDFQKGDIAEGYSVSREKKESFPLTVTSAQKNPTAFYLCASSPGPANTEAFFGQGTRLTVV.

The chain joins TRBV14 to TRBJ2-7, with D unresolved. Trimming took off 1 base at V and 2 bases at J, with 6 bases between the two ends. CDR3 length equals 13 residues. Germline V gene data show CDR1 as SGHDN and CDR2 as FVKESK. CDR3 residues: CASSQGSPYEQYF. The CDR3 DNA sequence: TGTGCCAGCAGCCAAGGGTCTCCCTACGAGCAGTACTTC.

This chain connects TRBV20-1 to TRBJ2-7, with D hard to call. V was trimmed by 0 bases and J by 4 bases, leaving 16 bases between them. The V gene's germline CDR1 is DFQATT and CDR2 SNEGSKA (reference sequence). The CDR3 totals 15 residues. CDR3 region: CSARDPEVAPYEQYF. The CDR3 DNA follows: TGCAGTGCTAGAGATCCTGAGGTAGCCCCTTACGAGCAGTACTTC.

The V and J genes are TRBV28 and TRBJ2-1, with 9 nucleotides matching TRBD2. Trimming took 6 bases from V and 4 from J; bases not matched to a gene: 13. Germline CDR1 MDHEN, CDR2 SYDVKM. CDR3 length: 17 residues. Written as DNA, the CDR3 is TGTGCCAGCAGCCCGGGACTAGCCGGTGCCAATTACAATGAGCAGTTCTTC. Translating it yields CASSPGLAGANYNEQFF. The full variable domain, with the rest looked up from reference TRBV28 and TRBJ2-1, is DVKVTQSSRYLVKRTGEKVFLECVQDMDHENMFWYRQDPGLGLRLIYFSYDVKMKEKGDIPEGYSVSREKKERFSLILESASTNQTSMYLCASSPGLAGANYNEQFFGPGTRLTVL.

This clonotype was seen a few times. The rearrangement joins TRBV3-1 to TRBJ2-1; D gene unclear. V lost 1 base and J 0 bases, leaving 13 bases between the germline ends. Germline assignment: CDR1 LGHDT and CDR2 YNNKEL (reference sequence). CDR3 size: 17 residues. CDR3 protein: CASSQVKGTSSYNEQFF. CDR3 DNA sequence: TGTGCCAGCAGCCAAGTGAAGGGTACCAGCTCCTACAATGAGCAGTTCTTC.

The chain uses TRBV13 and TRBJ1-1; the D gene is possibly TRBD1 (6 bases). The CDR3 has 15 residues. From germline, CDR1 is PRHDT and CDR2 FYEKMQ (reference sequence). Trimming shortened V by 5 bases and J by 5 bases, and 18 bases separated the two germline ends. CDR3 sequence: CASSPEGGWGTEAFF. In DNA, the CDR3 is TGTGCCAGCAGCCCAGAGGGGGGGTGGGGGACTGAAGCTTTCTTT.

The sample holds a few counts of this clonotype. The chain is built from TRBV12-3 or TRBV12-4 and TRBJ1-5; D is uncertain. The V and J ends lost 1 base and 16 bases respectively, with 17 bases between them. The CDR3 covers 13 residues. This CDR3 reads CASSLDEEGWVHF. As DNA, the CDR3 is TGTGCCAGCAGTTTAGATGAGGAAGGGTGGGTCCATTTT.

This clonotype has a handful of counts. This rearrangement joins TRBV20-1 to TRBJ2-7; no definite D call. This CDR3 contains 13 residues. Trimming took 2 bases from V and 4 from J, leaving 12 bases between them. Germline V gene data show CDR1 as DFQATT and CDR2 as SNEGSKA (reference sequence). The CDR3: CSARSRWGYEQYF. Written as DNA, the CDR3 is TGCAGTGCTAGAAGCCGGTGGGGTTACGAGCAGTACTTC.

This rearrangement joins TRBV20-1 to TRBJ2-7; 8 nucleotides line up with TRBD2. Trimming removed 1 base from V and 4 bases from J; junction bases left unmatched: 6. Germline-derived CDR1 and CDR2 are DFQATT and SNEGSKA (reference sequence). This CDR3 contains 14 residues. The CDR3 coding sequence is TGCAGTGCTAGAGGGGGTAGCGGGAAGTACGAGCAGTACTTC. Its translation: CSARGGSGKYEQYF.

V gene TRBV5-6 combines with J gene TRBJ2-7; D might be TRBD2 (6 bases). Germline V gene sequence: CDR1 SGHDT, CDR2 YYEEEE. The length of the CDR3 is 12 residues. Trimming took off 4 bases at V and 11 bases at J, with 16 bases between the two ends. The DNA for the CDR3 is TGTGCCAGCAGCCGCTATGGGGGGAGCAAGTACTTC. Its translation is CASSRYGGSKYF.

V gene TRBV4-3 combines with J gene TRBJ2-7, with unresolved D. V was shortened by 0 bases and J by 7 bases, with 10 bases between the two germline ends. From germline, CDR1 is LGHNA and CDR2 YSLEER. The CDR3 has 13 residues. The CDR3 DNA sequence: TGCGCCAGCAGCCAAGATCTTATGAGGGAGCAGTACTTC. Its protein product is CASSQDLMREQYF.

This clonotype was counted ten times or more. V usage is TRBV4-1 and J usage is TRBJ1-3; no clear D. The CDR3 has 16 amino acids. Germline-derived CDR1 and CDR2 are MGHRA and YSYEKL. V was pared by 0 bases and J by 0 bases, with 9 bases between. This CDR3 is CASSQDPRVSGNTIYF. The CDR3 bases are TGCGCCAGCAGCCAAGATCCAAGGGTCTCTGGAAACACCATATATTTT.